This entry describes one TCR beta chain. Its cognate antigen is unknown. The CDR3 consists of 17 residues. V was shortened by 3 bases and J by 3 bases, with 18 bases between the two germline ends. CDR1 is SGHAT and CDR2 is FQNNGV in the germline V gene. This sample is drawn from a study of PD-1 blockade in classical Hodgkin lymphoma. Points from the study as a whole: Newly diagnosed patients were reported to start with lower TCR diversity than healthy donors. Repertoires differed for reasons still undefined, possibly disease activity or prior therapy.

This table comes from immunoSEQ multiplex PCR, and its TCRdb copy is limited to in-frame clones, with some not included. The sample gives over 20,000 clones, around 87% of which show up once; roughly 7.4% is in the top ten. Time point denoted: newly diagnosed, previously untreated cHL patient sample. CD8+ T cell isolation from thawed PBMCs was performed by magnetic negative selection. What served as comparison were PBMCs in newly diagnosed, untreated classical Hodgkin lymphoma. The TCR comes from a human donor with classical Hodgkin lymphoma. This sequence joins TRBV11-2 and TRBJ2-1, with D perhaps matching TRBD1 or TRBD2 (7 bases each). Sequenced material: CD8+ T cells from blood. CDR3 amino acids: CASSFRGGDSFYNEQFF. The CDR3 coding sequence is TGTGCCAGCAGCTTTAGGGGGGGGGACAGCTTCTACAATGAGCAGTTCTTC.